The sequence of this T cell receptor (beta chain) was determined in a study of blood T cell repertoires in COVID-19. Source study methods: The authors estimated nucleated cell counts from reference gene primer amplification. TCRdb's copy holds only in-frame clones and misses some; the assay was immunoSEQ multiplex PCR. Clone size and the V and J calls come from that table; the DNA yielded D and trimming. The data show a few hundred thousand clones, approximately 90% seen once. In germline, CDR1 is MGHRA, CDR2 YSYEKL. Unmatched junction bases numbered 9, after V lost 2 bases and J lost 4 bases. The CDR3 sequence is 17 residues long. Categorization into cohorts depended on clinical history that participants reported.

Source material: PBMCs or T cells enriched from blood (not recorded which). The rearrangement uses TRBV4-1 and TRBJ2-1; 9 bases are a match to TRBD2. The sequence derives from a woman between 18 and 29 years old who had recovered from COVID-19. The CDR3 DNA reads TGCGCCAGCAGCCAAAGGTTGAGCGGGGGGCATTACAATGAGCAGTTCTTC. This sequence encodes CASSQRLSGGHYNEQFF.